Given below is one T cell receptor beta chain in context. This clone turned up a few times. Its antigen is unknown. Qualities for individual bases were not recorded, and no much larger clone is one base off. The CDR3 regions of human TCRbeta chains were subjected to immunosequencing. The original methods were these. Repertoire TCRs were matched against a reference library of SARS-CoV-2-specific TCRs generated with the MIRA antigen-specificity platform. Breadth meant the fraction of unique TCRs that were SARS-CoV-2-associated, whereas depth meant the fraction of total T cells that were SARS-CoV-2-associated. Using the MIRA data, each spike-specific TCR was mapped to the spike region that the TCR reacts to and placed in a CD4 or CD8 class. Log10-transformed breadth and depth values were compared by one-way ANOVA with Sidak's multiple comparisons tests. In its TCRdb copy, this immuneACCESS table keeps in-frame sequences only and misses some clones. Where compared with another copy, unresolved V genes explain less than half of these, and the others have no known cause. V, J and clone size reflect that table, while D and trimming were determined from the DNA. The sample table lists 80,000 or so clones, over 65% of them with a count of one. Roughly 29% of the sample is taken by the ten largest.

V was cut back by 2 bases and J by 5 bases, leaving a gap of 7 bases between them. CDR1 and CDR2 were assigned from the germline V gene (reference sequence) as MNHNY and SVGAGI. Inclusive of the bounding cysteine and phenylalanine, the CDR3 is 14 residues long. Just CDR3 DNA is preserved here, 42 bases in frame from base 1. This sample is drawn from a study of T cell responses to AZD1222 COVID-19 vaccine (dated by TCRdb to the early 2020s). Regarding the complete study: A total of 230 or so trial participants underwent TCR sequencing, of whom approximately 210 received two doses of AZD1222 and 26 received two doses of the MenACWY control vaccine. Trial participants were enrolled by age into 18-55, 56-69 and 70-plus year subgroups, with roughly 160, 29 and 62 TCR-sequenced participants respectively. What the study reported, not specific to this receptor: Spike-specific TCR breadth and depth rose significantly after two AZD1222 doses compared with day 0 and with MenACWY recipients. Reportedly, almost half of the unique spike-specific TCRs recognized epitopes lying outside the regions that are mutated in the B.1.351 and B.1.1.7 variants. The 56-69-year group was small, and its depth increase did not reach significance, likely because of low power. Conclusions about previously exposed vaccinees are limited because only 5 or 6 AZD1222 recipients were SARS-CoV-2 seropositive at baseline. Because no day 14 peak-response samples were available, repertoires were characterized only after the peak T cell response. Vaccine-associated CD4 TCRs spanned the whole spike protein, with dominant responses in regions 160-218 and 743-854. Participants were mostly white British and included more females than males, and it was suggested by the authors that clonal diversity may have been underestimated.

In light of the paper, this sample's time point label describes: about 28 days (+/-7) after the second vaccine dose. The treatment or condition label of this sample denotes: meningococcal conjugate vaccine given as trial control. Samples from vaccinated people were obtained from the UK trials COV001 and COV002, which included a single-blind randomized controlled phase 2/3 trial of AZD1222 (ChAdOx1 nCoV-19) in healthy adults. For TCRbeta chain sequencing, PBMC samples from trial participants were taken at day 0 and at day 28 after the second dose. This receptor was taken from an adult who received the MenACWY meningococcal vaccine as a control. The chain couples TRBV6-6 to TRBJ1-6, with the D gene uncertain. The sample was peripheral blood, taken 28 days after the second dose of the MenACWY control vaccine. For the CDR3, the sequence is CASSYGTDNSPLHF. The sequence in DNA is TGTGCCAGCAGTTACGGAACGGATAATTCACCCCTCCACTTT.